This T cell receptor beta chain appears in the sequencing data of a study of blood T cells in healthy people across ages. Study-wide results and limits: A strong correlation between TCR beta diversity and naive T cell percentage was seen. Roughly linear declines in TCR beta diversity per million T cells occurred with age. The study found more naive CD4+ cells and higher diversity in long-lived than aged donors.

Next came a second PCR, run for about 7 to 12 cycles, which used a sample-barcoded 5' primer along with a J-beta primer mix. MiXCR, applied by TCRdb to the 5' RACE reads, yields one record per CDR3 protein. Of fewer than 950,000 distinct CDR3 sequences in the sample, 40% to 65% were seen once. In this sample, this clonotype turned up a few times. Its antigen is not identified. The CDR3 covers 17 residues. The germline CDR1 and CDR2 sequences are MGHRA and YSYEKL. J lost 4 bases, V lost 1 base, and 9 bases had no gene match. The sequence was obtained from a man older than 75 in good health. The chain carries TRBV4-1 and TRBJ2-1, with 8 nucleotides matching TRBD2. Sequenced input: blood. The CDR3 DNA is TGCGCCAGCAGCCAAGGGAACGCGGGAGGTGGATACAATGAGCAGTTCTTC. Translation: CASSQGNAGGGYNEQFF.